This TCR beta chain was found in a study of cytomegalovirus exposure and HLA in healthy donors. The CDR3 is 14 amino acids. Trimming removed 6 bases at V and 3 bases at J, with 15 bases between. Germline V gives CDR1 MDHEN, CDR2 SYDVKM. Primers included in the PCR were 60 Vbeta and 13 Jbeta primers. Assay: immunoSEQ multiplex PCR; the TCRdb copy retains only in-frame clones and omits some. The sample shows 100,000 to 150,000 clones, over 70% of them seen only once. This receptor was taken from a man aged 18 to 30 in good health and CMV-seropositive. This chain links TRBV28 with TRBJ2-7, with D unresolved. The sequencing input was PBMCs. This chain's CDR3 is CASRYDTVSYEQYF. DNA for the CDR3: TGTGCCAGCAGGTACGATACGGTGAGCTACGAGCAGTACTTC.